These 24 T cell receptor beta chains share one sample of origin, sequenced in a study of blood T cell repertoires in COVID-19. Sequencing used immunoSEQ multiplex PCR; TCRdb keeps in-frame clones, though not all of them. The data show around 180,000 clones, about 88% seen once. Sequences were obtained from peripheral blood. The receptors here all came from a woman aged 25 to 39 with active or convalescent COVID-19.

This chain links TRBV18 with TRBJ1-5, with 8 bases matching TRBD1. In germline, CDR1 is KGHSH, CDR2 LQKENI. The CDR3 runs to 15 residues. V lost 6 bases to trimming and J lost 6 bases; unmatched junction nucleotides: 10. CDR3 nucleotide sequence: TGTGCCAGCTCGCCCGGACAGGGTTCCGGTCAGCCCCAGCATTTT. It is translated as CASSPGQGSGQPQHF.

The CDR3, as DNA: TGTGCCAGCAGCCAATCGGACAGGGAGGTTGAAGCTTTCTTT. Amino acid sequence: CASSQSDREVEAFF. The chain carries TRBV3-1 (or the pseudogene TRBV3-2) and TRBJ1-1; 8 bases align to TRBD1. The CDR3 has 14 amino acids. Germline CDR1 and CDR2: LGHDT and YNNKEL (reference sequence). J gave up 7 bases and V 2 bases, and 6 bases lay outside the gene matches.

This chain connects TRBV4-1 to TRBJ1-4; weak D call: TRBD1 (5 bases). The V end lost 1 base, the J end lost 3 bases, and 6 bases lay between the germline ends. CDR1 is MGHRA and CDR2 is YSYEKL in the germline V gene. This CDR3 region has 14 residues. The CDR3 sequence: CASSQGGANEKLFF. CDR3 nucleotide sequence: TGCGCCAGCAGCCAAGGGGGGGCTAATGAAAAACTGTTTTTT.

This clone was observed a few times. The chain recombines TRBV25-1 with TRBJ1-2; 10 nucleotides match TRBD1. V trimming: 6 bases; J trimming: 4 bases; junction bases outside the gene matches: 2. CDR1 and CDR2 from the germline V gene are MGHDK and SYGVNS. The length of the CDR3 is 13 residues. The CDR3, as DNA: TGTGCCAGCAGGACAGGGGGCAGCTATGGCTACACCTTC. Its translation: CASRTGGSYGYTF.

This sequence joins TRBV28 and TRBJ2-7; weak D call: TRBD1 (5 bases). Looked up from germline, CDR1 is MDHEN and CDR2 is SYDVKM. V was cut by 2 bases and J by 3 bases, with 14 bases left in between. This CDR3 has 15 residues. The CDR3 region is CASSLGTGLFYEQYF. CDR3 in DNA: TGTGCCAGCAGTTTAGGAACAGGCCTCTTCTACGAGCAGTACTTC.

This clone is a singleton in its sample. The J gene is TRBJ2-7, the V gene TRBV30; 7 bases map to TRBD1. This CDR3 is 12 amino acids long. Unmatched junction bases numbered 3, after V lost 5 bases and J lost 2 bases. CDR1 GTSNPN and CDR2 SVGIG come from the germline V gene (reference sequence). The CDR3 bases are TGTGCCTGGGCGGACAGGACCTACGAGCAGTACTTC. Translated, it gives CAWADRTYEQYF.

The V gene is TRBV7-9, the J gene TRBJ2-7; D gene uncertain. Trimming took off 1 base at V and 0 bases at J, with 13 bases between the two ends. Germline CDR1 is SEHNR and CDR2 is FQNEAQ (reference sequence). The CDR3 runs 16 residues. The CDR3 here is CASSLVVVSGSYEQYF. CDR3 nucleotides: TGTGCCAGCAGCTTAGTAGTAGTGTCTGGCTCCTACGAGCAGTACTTC.

The gene calls are TRBV5-4 and TRBJ2-7; 7 bases fit TRBD2. The CDR3 sequence is 15 residues long. Germline assignment: CDR1 SGHNT and CDR2 YYREEE (reference sequence). V was pared by 4 bases and J by 0 bases, with 7 bases of the junction left unmatched. The CDR3: CASSPSAGYSYEQYF. CDR3 DNA sequence: TGTGCCAGCAGCCCCTCAGCGGGGTACTCCTACGAGCAGTACTTC.

This clone was observed once. The chain combines TRBV9 with TRBJ2-1; 8 bases are shared with TRBD1. This CDR3 is built from 17 residues. After removal of 4 bases from V and 0 bases from J, the junction contained 9 bases not matched to a gene. The V gene's germline CDR1 is SGDLS and CDR2 YYNGEE. CDR3 nucleotide sequence: TGTGCCAGCAGCACAACCACAGGGGGTAGCTCCTACAATGAGCAGTTCTTC. Its translation is CASSTTTGGSSYNEQFF.

The V and J genes are TRBV2 and TRBJ1-6; 9 positions match TRBD1. With 9 bases clipped from V and 10 bases from J, the junction kept 7 bases outside the gene matches. CDR1 is SNHLY, CDR2 FYNNEI, per germline. This CDR3 is 13 amino acids long. CDR3 region: CASPRTGASPLHF. The CDR3 DNA is TGTGCCAGTCCCAGGACAGGGGCATCACCCCTCCACTTT.

The chain has TRBV6-1 and TRBJ2-1; 8 bases match TRBD1. From germline, CDR1 is MNHNS and CDR2 SASEGT. Unmatched junction bases numbered 0, after V lost 0 bases and J lost 2 bases. The CDR3 is 15 residues long. In DNA, the CDR3 is TGTGCCAGCAGTGAAGCACAGGGGGCCTACAATGAGCAGTTCTTC. It yields the protein CASSEAQGAYNEQFF.

V gene TRBV28 combines with J gene TRBJ2-3, with 10 bases lining up with TRBD2. Germline CDR1 is MDHEN and CDR2 is SYDVKM. J lost 4 bases, V lost 2 bases, and 3 bases had no gene match. The CDR3 sequence is 15 residues long. Written as DNA, the CDR3 is TGTGCCAGCAGTTTAAGCGGGAGGGCCGCAGATACGCAGTATTTT. Protein sequence: CASSLSGRAADTQYF.

V gene TRBV10-2 combines with J gene TRBJ1-5, with D possibly matching TRBD1 (5 bases). CDR1 WSHSY and CDR2 SAAADI come from the germline V gene. V was shortened by 2 bases and J by 2 bases, with 16 bases between the two germline ends. CDR3 size: 17 residues. Here the CDR3 DNA reads TGCGCCAGCAGTGAGCCTAGGGGAGGGATACGCAATCAGCCCCAGCATTTT. The encoded protein is CASSEPRGGIRNQPQHF.

This rearrangement joins TRBV2 to TRBJ1-4; the D gene is possibly TRBD1 (6 bases). The CDR3 loop spans 13 amino acids. Germline CDR1 SNHLY, CDR2 FYNNEI. Trimming removed 8 bases from V and 4 bases from J, with 11 bases in between. The CDR3 nucleotides are TGTGCCAGCTCCGGACAGAGTAATGAAAAACTGTTTTTT. This encodes CASSGQSNEKLFF.

The chain joins TRBV27 to TRBJ2-7, with 8 bases lining up with TRBD2. In germline, CDR1 is MNHEY, CDR2 SMNVEV (reference sequence). CDR3 length: 16 amino acids. The junction had 8 bases not matched to a gene; V was cut back by 3 bases and J by 1 base. The CDR3 sequence: CASSLTTSVGSYEQYF. The CDR3 coding sequence is TGTGCCAGCAGTTTGACGACTAGCGTCGGGTCCTACGAGCAGTACTTC.

The chain joins TRBV19 to TRBJ2-1, with 9 bases that match TRBD1. Germline values: CDR1 LNHDA, CDR2 SQIVND (reference sequence). This CDR3 region has 16 residues. The V segment lost 7 bases and the J segment 2 bases; nucleotides outside the gene matches: 9. CDR3 nucleotides: TGTGCCAGTAAGGAAAGCCGGGACAGGGCCTACAATGAGCAGTTCTTC. Translated: CASKESRDRAYNEQFF.

The chain employs TRBV9 and TRBJ1-3, with 9 nucleotides matching TRBD1. The CDR3 is 18 amino acids. Germline CDR1 SGDLS, CDR2 YYNGEE. Trimming removed 1 base from V and 1 base from J; junction bases left unmatched: 9. CDR3 coding DNA: TGTGCCAGCAGCGTAAGGGGGACAGGGACATCTTCTGGAAACACCATATATTTT. It specifies CASSVRGTGTSSGNTIYF.

The rearrangement links TRBV29-1 to TRBJ2-1; D possibly corresponds to TRBD2 (5 bases). The ends were cut back, 4 bases at V and 7 bases at J, with 5 bases in the middle. This CDR3 region has 10 residues. Germline CDR1 SQVTM, CDR2 ANQGSEA. CDR3 in DNA: TGCAGCGTTGTAGCGAATGAGCAGTTCTTC. Amino acid sequence: CSVVANEQFF.

The chain recombines TRBV28 with TRBJ1-2; D possibly corresponds to TRBD1 (5 bases). CDR3 length: 13 amino acids. Germline CDR1 is MDHEN and CDR2 is SYDVKM. V was clipped by 3 bases and J by 5 bases, with 10 bases between them. The CDR3 loop reads CASSFSRVYGYTF. In nucleotides, the CDR3 is TGTGCCAGCAGTTTCTCCAGGGTTTATGGCTACACCTTC.

The chain carries TRBV7-6 and TRBJ2-7, with D possibly matching TRBD1 (5 bases). Germline CDR1 is SGHVS and CDR2 is FNYEAQ. CDR3 length equals 15 residues. The V gene lost 1 base and the J gene lost 5 bases, with 15 bases spanning the gap. The CDR3 nucleotides are TGTGCCAGCAGCTTAGATGGAATGGGGCACAACGAGCAGTACTTC. Encoded protein: CASSLDGMGHNEQYF.

The V and J genes are TRBV5-1 and TRBJ2-5; 9 bases line up with TRBD1. Germline-derived CDR1 and CDR2 are SGHRS and YFSETQ. V shed 2 bases and J 4 bases; nucleotides not matched to a gene: 3. CDR3 length: 14 amino acids. The CDR3 sequence: CASSLGTGTETQYF. In DNA form, the CDR3 reads TGCGCCAGCAGCTTAGGGACAGGGACAGAGACCCAGTACTTC.

The chain recombines TRBV7-9 with TRBJ2-2, with TRBD2 identical over 11 bases. Germline V gives CDR1 SEHNR, CDR2 FQNEAQ (reference sequence). The CDR3 consists of 15 residues. The V segment lost 6 bases and the J segment 6 bases; nucleotides outside the gene matches: 6. The CDR3 protein is CASSQLAGESGELFF. In nucleotides, the CDR3 is TGTGCCAGCAGTCAACTAGCGGGAGAATCCGGGGAGCTGTTTTTT.

This sequence joins TRBV2 and TRBJ2-7; TRBD2 matches at 7 bases. Germline V gives CDR1 SNHLY, CDR2 FYNNEI. This CDR3 region has 12 residues. Unmatched junction bases numbered 2, after V lost 8 bases and J lost 1 base. The CDR3 coding sequence is TGTGCCAGCCAGCGGGATTCCTACGAGCAGTACTTC. Its protein is CASQRDSYEQYF.

The gene calls are TRBV7-2 and TRBJ1-1, with D tentatively TRBD1 (5 bases). Germline V gene data show CDR1 as SGHTA and CDR2 as FQGNSA. Trimming took off 2 bases at V and 1 base at J, with 8 bases between the two ends. CDR3 length: 14 residues. For the CDR3, the DNA is TGTGCCAGCAGCTTATCAAGGGGGAACACTGAAGCTTTCTTT. Protein: CASSLSRGNTEAFF.